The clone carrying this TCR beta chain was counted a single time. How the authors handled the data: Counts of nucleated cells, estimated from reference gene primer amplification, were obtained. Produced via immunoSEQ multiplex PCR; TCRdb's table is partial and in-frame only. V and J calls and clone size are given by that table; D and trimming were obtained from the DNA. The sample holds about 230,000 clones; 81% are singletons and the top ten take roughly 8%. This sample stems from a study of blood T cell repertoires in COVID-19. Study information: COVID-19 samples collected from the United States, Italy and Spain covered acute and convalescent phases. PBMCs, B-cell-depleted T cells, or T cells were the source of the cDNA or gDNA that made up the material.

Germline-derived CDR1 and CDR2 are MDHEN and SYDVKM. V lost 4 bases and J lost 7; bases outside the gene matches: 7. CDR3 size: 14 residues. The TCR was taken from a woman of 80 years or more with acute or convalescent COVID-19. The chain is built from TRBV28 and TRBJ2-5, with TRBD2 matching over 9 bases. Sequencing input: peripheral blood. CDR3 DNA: TGTGCCAGCAGTTCTAGCGGGGCCATGGGGACCCAGTACTTC. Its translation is CASSSSGAMGTQYF.